The T cell receptor (beta chain) described here comes from a study of Ad26.COV2.S vaccination and SARS-CoV-2 variants. On the study more broadly: The vaccine Ad26.COV2.S was put into the muscle once, or twice with 56 days between.

Only in-frame clones appear in the TCRdb table, and some are missing; sequencing was by immunoSEQ multiplex PCR. The sample lists 500,000 or so clones, roughly 89% occurring once. This CDR3 spans 13 amino acids. With 3 bases clipped from V and 7 bases from J, the junction kept 5 bases outside the gene matches. Germline CDR1 is SGDLS and CDR2 is YYNGEE. Notes on the study in general: Possible underestimation of total T cell responses by the TCR breadth and depth analyses was noted.

In the case of this clone: What it recognizes is unknown.

As for treatment: roughly 19 received Ad26.COV2.S at low or high dose, single or two shots; several received placebo; per-sample allocation not given. Sampling was done on day 63 after the first vaccine or placebo injection. The genes are TRBV9 and TRBJ2-5; 8 positions agree with TRBD2. This TCR was recovered from a person between 18 and 59 years old who received the Ad26.COV2.S COVID-19 vaccine or a placebo. Sample: peripheral blood, taken in a trial of Ad26.COV2.S vaccine versus placebo. The CDR3 sequence is CASSGLRGGTQYF. CDR3 DNA sequence: TGTGCCAGCAGCGGCCTCCGGGGGGGGACCCAGTACTTC.